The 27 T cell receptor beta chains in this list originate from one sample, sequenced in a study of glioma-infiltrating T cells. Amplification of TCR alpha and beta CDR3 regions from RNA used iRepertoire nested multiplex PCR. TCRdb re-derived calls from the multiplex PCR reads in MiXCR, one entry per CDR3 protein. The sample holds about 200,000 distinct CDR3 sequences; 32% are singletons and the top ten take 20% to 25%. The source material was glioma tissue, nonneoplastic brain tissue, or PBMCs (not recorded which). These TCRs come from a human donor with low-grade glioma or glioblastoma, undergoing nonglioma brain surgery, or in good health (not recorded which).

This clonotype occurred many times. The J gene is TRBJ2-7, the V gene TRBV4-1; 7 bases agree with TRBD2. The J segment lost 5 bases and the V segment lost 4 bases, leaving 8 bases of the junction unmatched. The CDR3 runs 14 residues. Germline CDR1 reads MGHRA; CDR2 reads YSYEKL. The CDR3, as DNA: TGCGCCAGCAGCCGAGGACTAGGCAGGGACGAGCAGTACTTC. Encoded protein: CASSRGLGRDEQYF.

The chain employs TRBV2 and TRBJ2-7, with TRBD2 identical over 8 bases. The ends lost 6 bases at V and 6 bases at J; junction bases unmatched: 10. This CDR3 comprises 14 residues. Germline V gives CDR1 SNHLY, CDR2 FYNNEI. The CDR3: CASRTSGRRGEQYF. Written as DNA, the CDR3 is TGTGCCAGCAGGACGAGCGGGAGAAGGGGCGAGCAGTACTTC.

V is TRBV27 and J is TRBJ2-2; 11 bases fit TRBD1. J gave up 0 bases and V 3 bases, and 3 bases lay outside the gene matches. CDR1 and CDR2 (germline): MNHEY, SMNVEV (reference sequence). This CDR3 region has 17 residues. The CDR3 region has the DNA TGTGCCAGCAGTTTGGACAGGGGGCTCTCGAACACCGGGGAGCTGTTTTTT. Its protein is CASSLDRGLSNTGELFF.

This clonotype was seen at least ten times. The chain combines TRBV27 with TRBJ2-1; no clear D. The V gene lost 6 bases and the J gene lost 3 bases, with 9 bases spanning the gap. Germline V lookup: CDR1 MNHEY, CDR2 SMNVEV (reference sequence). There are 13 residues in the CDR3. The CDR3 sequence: CASRLTVYNEQFF. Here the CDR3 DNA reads TGTGCCAGCAGATTAACAGTCTACAATGAGCAGTTCTTC.

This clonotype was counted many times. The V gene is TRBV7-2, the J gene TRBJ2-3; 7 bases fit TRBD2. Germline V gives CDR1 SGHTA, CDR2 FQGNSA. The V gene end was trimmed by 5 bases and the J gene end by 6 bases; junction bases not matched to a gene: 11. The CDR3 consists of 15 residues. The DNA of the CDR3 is TGTGCCAGCAGCCCGGACGGGAGGAGAACGGATACGCAGTATTTT. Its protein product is CASSPDGRRTDTQYF.

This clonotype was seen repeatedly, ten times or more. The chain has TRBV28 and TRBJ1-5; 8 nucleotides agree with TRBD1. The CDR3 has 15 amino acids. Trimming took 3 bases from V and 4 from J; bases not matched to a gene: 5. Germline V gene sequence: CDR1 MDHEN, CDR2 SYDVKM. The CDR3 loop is CASSLGQARNQPQHF. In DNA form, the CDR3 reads TGTGCCAGCAGTTTGGGACAGGCGAGAAATCAGCCCCAGCATTTT.

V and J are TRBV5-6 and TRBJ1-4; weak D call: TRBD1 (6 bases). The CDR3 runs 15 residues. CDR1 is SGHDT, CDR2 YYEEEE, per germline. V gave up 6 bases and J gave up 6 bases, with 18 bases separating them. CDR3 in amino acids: CASKRAGGRDEKLFF. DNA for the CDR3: TGTGCCAGCAAACGGGCTGGGGGCCGGGATGAAAAACTGTTTTTT.

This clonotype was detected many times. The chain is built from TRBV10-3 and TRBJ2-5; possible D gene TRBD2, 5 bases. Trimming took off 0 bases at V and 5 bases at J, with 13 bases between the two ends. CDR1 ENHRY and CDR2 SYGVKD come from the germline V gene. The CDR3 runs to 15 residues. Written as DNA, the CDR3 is TGTGCCATCAGTGAGTCGCGGGCACCCGGGGAGACCCAGTACTTC. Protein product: CAISESRAPGETQYF.

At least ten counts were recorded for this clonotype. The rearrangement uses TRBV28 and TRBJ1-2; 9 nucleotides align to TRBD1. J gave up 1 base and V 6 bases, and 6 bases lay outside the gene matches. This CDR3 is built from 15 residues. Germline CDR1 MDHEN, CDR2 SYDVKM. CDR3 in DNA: TGTGCCAGCAGCGATGACAGGGGGAATAACTATGGCTACACCTTC. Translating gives CASSDDRGNNYGYTF.

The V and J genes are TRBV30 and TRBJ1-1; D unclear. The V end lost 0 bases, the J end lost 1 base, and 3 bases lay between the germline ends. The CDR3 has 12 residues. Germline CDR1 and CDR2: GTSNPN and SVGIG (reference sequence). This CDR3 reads CAWSVTNTEAFF. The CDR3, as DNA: TGTGCCTGGAGTGTAACGAACACTGAAGCTTTCTTT.

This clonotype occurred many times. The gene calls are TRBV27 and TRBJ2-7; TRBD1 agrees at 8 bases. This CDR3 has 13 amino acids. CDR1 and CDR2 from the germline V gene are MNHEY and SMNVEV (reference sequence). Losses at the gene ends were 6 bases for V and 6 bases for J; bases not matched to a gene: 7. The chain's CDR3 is CASRYQGAVEQYF. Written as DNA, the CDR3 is TGTGCCAGCAGATACCAGGGGGCAGTCGAGCAGTACTTC.

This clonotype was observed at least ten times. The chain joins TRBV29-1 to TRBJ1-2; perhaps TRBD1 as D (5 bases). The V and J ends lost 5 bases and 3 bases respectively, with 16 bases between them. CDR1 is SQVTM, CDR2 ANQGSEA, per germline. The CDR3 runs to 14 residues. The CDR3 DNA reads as TGCAGCGTTCAGAAGGGGTTAAGGGACTATGGCTACACCTTC. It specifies CSVQKGLRDYGYTF.

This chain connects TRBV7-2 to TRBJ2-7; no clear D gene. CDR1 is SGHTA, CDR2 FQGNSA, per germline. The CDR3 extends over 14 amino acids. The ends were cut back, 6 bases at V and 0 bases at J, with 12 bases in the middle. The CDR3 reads CASSINLPSYEQYF. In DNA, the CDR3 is TGTGCCAGCAGTATTAATTTGCCCTCCTACGAGCAGTACTTC.

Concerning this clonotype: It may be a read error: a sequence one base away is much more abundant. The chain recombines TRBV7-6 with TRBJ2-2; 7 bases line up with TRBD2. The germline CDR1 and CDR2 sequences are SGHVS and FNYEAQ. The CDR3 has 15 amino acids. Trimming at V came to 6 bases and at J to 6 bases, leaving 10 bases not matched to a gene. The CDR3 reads CASSPSGGYAGELFF. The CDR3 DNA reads TGTGCCAGCAGTCCTTCCGGGGGGTACGCCGGGGAGCTGTTTTTT.

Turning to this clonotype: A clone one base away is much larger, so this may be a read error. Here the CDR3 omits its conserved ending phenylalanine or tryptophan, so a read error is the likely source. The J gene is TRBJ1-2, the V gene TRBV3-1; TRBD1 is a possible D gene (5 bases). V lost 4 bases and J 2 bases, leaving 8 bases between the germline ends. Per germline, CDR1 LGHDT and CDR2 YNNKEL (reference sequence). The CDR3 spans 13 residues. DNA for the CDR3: TGTGCCAGCAGCCTCAGGGAAAACTATGGCTACACCCTC. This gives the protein CASSLRENYGYTL.

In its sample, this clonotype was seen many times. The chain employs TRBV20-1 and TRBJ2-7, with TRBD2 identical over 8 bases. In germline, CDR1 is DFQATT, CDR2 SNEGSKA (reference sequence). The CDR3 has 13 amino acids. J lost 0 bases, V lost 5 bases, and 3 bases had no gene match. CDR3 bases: TGCAGTGCTCCCAGCGGGAGCTCCTACGAGCAGTACTTC. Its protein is CSAPSGSSYEQYF.

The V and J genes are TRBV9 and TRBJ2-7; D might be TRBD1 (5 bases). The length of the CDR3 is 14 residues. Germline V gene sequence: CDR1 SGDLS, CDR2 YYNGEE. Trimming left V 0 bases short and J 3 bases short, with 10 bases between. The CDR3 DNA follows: TGTGCCAGCAGCGTAGGGGGCACAAACTACGAGCAGTACTTC. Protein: CASSVGGTNYEQYF.

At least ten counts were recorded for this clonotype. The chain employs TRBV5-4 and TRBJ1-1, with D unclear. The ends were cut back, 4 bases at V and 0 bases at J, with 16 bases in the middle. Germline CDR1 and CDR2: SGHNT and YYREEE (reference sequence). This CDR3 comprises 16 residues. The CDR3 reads CASSRLPKRMNTEAFF. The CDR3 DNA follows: TGTGCCAGCAGCCGCCTCCCTAAACGGATGAACACTGAAGCTTTCTTT.

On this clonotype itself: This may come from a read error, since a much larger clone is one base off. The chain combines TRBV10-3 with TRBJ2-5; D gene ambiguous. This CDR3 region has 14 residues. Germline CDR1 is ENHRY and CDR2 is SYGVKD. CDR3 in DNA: TGTGCCATCAGTGAGTCGACTCAGAGCGAGACCCGGTACTTC. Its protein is CAISESTQSETRYF.

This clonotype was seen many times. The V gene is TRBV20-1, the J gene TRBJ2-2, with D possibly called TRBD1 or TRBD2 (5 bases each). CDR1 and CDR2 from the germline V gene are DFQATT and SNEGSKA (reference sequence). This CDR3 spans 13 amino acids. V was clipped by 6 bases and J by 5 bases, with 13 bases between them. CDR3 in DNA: TGCAGTGCGCCCGGGACCCCGACCGGGGAGCTGTTTTTT. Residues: CSAPGTPTGELFF.

The DNA of the CDR3 is TGTGCCAGCAGTTTCGCGGGGGGGACCTACGAGCAGTACTTC. Its protein product is CASSFAGGTYEQYF. This chain joins TRBV28 and TRBJ2-7; TRBD2 agrees at 9 bases. The CDR3 length is 14 residues. Germline V lookup: CDR1 MDHEN, CDR2 SYDVKM. V lost 3 bases and J lost 2; bases outside the gene matches: 2.

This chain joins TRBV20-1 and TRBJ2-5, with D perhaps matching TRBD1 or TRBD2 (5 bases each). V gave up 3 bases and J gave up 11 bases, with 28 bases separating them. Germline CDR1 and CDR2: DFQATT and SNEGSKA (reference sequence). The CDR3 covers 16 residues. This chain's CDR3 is CSASDRSPGPTKRQYF. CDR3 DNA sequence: TGCAGTGCTAGCGATCGCTCTCCGGGACCCACGAAGAGACAGTACTTC.

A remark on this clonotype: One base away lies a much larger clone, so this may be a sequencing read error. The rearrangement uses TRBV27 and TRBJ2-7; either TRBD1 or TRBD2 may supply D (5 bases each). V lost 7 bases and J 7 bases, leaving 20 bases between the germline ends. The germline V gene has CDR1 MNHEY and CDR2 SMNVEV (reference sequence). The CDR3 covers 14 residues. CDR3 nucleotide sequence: TGTGCCAGCACCCCCGGGACCGACCTCTCGGAGCAGTACTTC. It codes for CASTPGTDLSEQYF.

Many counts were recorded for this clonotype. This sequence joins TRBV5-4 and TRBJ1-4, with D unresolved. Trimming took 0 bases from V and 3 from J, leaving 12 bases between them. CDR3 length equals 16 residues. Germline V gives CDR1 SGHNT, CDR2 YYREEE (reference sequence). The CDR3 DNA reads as TGTGCCAGCAGCTTGGACATACGGTCTGCTAATGAAAAACTGTTTTTT. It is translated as CASSLDIRSANEKLFF.

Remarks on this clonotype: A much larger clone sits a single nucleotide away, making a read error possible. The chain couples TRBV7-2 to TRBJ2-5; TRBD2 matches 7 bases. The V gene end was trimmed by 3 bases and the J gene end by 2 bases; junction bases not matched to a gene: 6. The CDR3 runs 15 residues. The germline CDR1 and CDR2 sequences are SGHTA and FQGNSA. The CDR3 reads CASSFQGLEQETQYF. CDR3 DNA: TGTGCCAGCAGCTTCCAAGGACTAGAACAAGAGACCCAGTACTTC.

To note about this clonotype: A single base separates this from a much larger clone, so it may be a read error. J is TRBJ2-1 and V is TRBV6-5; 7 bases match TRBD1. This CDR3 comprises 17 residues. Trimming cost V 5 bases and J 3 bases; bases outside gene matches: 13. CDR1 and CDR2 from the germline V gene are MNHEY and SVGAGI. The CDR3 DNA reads TGTGCCAGCAGTCGTTCCACCGGGACAGTCAACTACAATGAGCAGTTCTTC. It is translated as CASSRSTGTVNYNEQFF.

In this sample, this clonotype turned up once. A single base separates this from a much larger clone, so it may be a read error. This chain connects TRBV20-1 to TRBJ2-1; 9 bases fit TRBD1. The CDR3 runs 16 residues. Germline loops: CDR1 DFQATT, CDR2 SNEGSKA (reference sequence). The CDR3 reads CSARAEPGQGNNERFF. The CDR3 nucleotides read TGCAGTGCTAGGGCCGAACCGGGACAGGGAAACAATGAGCGGTTCTTC.